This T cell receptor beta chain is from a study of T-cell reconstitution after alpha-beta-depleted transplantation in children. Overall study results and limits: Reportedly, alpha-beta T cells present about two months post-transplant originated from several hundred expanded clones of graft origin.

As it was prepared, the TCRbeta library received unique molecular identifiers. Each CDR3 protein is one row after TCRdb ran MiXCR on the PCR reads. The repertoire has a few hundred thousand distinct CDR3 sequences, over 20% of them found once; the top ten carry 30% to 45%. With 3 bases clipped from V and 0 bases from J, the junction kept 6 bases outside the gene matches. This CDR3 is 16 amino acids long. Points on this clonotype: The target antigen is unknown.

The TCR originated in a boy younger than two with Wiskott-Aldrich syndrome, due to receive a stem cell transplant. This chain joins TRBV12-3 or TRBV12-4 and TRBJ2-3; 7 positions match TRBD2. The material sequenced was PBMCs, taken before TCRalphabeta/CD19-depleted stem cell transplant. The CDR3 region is CASSFGLAASTDTQYF. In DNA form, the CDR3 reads TGTGCCAGCAGTTTTGGGCTAGCGGCCAGCACAGATACGCAGTATTTT.